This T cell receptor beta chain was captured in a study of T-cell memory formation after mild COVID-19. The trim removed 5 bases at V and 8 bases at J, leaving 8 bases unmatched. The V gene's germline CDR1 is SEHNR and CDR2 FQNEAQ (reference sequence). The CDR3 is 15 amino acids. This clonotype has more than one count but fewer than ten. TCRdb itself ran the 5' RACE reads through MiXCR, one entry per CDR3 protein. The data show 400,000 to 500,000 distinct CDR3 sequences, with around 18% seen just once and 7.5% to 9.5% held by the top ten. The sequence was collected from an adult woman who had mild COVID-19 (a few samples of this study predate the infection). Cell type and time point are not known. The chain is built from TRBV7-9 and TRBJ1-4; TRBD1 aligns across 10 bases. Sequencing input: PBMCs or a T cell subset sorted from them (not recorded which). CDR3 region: CASSLTGGVGEKLFF. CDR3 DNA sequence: TGTGCCAGCAGCCTGACAGGGGGCGTCGGAGAAAAACTGTTTTTT. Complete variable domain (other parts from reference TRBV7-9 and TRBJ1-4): DTGVSQNPRHKITKRGQNVTFRCDPISEHNRLYWYRQTLGQGPEFLTYFQNEAQLEKSRLLSDRFSAERPKGSFSTLEIQRTEQGDSAMYLCASSLTGGVGEKLFFGSGTQLSVL.